This TCR beta chain was identified in a study of blood T cell repertoires in COVID-19. About the study: The study drew acute and convalescent COVID-19 samples from the United States, Italy and Spain. The cDNA or gDNA used as material had been derived from T cells, B-cell-depleted T cells, or PBMCs.

Source study methods: Nucleated cell counts were estimated from reference gene primer amplification. TCRdb's copy holds only in-frame clones and misses some; the assay was immunoSEQ multiplex PCR. The V and J calls and clone size are taken from that table; D and trimming were inferred from the DNA. This table has some 150,000 clones, roughly 90% appearing once. The CDR3 totals 17 residues. Cohorts were assigned according to the clinical history that participants reported. Source material: PBMCs or T cells enriched from blood (not recorded which). This chain uses TRBV21-1 with TRBJ2-6; the listed D gene, TRBD1, was not tested against the DNA. TRBV21-1 is given as a pseudogene. The TCR originated in a woman in her 30s with acute COVID-19. The CDR3 here is CASSKMGARAGANVLTF. In DNA, the CDR3 is TGTGCCAGCAGCAAGATGGGGGCGAGGGCTGGGGCCAACGTCCTGACTTTC.